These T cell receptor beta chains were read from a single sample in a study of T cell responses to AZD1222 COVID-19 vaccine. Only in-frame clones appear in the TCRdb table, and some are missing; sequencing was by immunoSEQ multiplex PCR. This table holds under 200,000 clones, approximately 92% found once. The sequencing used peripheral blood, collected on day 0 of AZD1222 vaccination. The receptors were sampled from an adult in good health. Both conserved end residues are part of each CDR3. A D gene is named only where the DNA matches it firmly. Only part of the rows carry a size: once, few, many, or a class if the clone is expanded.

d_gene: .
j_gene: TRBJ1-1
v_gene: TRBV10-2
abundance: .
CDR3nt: TGCGCCAGCAGTTCTCAGGGTCTGAACACTGAAGCTTTCTTT
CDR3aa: CASSSQGLNTEAFF

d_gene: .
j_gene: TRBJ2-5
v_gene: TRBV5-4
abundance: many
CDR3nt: TGTGCCGGACGGGAAGAAGAGACCCAGTACTTC
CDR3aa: CAGREEETQYF

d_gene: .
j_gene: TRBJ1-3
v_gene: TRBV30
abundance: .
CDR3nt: TGTGCCCTCAAACGTGGGGGGTCAGGTTCTGGAAACACCATATATTTT
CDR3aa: CALKRGGSGSGNTIYF

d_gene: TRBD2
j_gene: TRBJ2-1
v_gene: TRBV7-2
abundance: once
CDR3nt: TGTGCCAGCAGCTTAGGTCGGGGGGAGTACAATGAGCAGTTCTTC
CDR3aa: CASSLGRGEYNEQFF

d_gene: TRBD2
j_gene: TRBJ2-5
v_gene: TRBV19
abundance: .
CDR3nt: TGTGCCAGTAGTACATCCGGGACTAGCGGCGAGACCCAGTACTTC
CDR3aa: CASSTSGTSGETQYF

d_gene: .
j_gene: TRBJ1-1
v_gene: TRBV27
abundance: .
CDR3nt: TGTGCCAGCAGTTTCCGGGGGGCGAACACTGAAGCTTTCTTT
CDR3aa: CASSFRGANTEAFF

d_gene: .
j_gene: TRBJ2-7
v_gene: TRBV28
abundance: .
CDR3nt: TGTGCCAGCAGTTTTGGACTCGAGCAGTACTTC
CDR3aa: CASSFGLEQYF

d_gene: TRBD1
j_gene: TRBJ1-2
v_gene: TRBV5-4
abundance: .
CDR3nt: TGTGCCAGCAGCTTCCAACAGGGGGCTGGCTATGGCTACACCTTC
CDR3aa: CASSFQQGAGYGYTF

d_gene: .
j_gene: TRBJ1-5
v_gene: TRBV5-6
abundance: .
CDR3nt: TGTGCCAGCAGCTTGGTCGGAAGCGGCAATCAGCCCCAGCATTTT
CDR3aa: CASSLVGSGNQPQHF

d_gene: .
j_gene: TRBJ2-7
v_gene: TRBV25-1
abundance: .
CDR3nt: TGTGCCAGCAGTGAGAGGTTGGGGGGCTACGAGCAGTACTTC
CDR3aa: CASSERLGGYEQYF

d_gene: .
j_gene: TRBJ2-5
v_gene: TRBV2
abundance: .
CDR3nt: TGTGCCAGCAGAGCCCCAGGGACGGCAGAGACCCAGTACTTC
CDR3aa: CASRAPGTAETQYF

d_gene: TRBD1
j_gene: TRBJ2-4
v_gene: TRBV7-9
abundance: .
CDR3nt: TGTGCCAGCTGGGACAGGGTTGATATTCAGTACTTC
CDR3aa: CASWDRVDIQYF

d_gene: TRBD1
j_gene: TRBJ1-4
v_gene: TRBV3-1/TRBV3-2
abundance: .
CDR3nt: TGTGCCAGCAGCCAACCTGGACAGGACGGTTATGAAAAACTGTTTTTT
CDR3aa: CASSQPGQDGYEKLFF

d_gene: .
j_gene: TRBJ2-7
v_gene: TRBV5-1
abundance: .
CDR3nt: TGCGCCAGCAGCTTGAAAGGACGGATAAGGGAGCAGTACTTC
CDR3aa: CASSLKGRIREQYF

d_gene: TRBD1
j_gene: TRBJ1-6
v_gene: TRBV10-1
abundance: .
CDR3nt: TGCGCCAGCAGTGTGGGACAGCGAGGGGAAGGGCCCCTCCACTTT
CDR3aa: CASSVGQRGEGPLHF

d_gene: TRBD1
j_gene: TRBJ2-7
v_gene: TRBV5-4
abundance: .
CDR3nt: TGTGCCAGCAGCCTGGGGGACAGAAGCTACGAGCAGTACTTC
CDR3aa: CASSLGDRSYEQYF

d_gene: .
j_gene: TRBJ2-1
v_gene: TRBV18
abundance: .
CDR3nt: TGTGCCAGCTCCCCCCCGAAAAGCTCCTACAATGAGCAGTTCTTC
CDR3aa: CASSPPKSSYNEQFF

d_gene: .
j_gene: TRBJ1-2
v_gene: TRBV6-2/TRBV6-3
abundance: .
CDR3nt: TGTGCCAGCAGTTACTCGAGGCGGGCTGGCTACACCTTC
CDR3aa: CASSYSRRAGYTF

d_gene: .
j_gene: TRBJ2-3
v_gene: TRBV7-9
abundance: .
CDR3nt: TGTGCCAGCACCGTCCCTGTCCGGGATACGCAGTATTTT
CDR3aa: CASTVPVRDTQYF

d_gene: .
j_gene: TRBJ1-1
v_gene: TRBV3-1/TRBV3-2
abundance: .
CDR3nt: TGTGCCAGCAGCCAAGTTACGGGAGGGTCGTACACTGAAGCTTTCTTT
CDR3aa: CASSQVTGGSYTEAFF

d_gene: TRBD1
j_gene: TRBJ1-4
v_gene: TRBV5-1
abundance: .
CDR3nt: TGCGCCAGCAGCTTGGGGCAGGGGGCTAGTTATGAAAAACTGTTTTTT
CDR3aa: CASSLGQGASYEKLFF

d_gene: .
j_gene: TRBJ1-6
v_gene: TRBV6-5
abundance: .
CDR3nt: TGTGCCAGCAGTTACTCGGCATTCGTGGTGTCTCCCCTCCACTTT
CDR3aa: CASSYSAFVVSPLHF

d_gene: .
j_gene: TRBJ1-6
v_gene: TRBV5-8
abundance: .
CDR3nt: TGTGCCAGCAGCTTCGACACTCGGAACCACTTT
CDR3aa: CASSFDTRNHF

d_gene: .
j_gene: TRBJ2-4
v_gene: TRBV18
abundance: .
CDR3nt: TGTGCCAGCTCGACGGGGTTCGCCAAAAACATTCAGTACTTC
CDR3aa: CASSTGFAKNIQYF

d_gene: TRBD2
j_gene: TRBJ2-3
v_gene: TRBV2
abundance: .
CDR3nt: TGTGCCACGGCGTGGGCGGGGGGGCCAGATACGCAGTATTTT
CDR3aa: CATAWAGGPDTQYF

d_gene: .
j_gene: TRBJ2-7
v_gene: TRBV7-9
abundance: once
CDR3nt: TGTGCCAGCGCTACGGGGGACACCCGGGACGAGCAGTACTTC
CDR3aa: CASATGDTRDEQYF

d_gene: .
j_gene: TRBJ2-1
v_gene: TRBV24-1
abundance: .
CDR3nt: TGTGCCACCAGTGATCCAAGGACTGACGCCTACAATGAGCAGTTCTTC
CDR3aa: CATSDPRTDAYNEQFF

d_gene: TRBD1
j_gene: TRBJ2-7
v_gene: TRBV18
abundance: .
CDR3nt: TGTGCCAGCTCACAGAGACAGGGGGGGACCTACGAGCAGTACTTC
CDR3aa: CASSQRQGGTYEQYF

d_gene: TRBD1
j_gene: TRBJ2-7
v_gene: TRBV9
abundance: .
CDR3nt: TGTGCCAGCAGCGTCGGACAGGGGGACGAGCAGTACTTC
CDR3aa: CASSVGQGDEQYF

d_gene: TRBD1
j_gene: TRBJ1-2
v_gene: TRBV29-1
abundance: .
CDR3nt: TGCAGCTCCTCTCCGGGACAGGGAAAGGAATGGGGCTATGGCTACACCTTC
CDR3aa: CSSSPGQGKEWGYGYTF

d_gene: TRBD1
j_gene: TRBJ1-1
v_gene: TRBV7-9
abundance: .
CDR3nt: TGTGCCAGCAGCTCCTCAGGGGGGGGGCAGGTGACTGAAGCTTTCTTT
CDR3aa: CASSSSGGGQVTEAFF

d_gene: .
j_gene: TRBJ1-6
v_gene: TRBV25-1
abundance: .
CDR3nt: TGTGCCAGCAGTGGGGGACGCCGAGCAGAAATCCTCCACTTT
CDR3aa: CASSGGRRAEILHF

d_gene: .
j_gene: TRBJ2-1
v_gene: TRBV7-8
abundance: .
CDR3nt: TGTGCCAGCAGCCCTTTGACAGCCAATGAGCAGTTCTTC
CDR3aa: CASSPLTANEQFF

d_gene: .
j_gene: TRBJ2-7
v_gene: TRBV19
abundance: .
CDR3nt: TGTGCCAGTAGTACTTCCGGGACGGAACCCTACGAGCAGTACTTC
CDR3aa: CASSTSGTEPYEQYF

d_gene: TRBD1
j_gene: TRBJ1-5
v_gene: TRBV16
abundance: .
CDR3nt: TGTGCCAGCAGCCAATCGGGGACAGGGGTTCAGCCCCAGCATTTT
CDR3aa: CASSQSGTGVQPQHF

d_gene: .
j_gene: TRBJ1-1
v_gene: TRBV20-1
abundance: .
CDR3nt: TGCAGTGCTAGTTGGAACACTGAAGCTTTCTTT
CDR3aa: CSASWNTEAFF

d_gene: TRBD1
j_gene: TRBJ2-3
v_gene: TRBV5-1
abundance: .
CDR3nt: TGCGCCAGCAGCTCGGGACAGGTCACAGATACGCAGTATTTT
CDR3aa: CASSSGQVTDTQYF

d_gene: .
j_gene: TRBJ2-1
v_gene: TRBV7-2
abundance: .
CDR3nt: TGTGCCAGCAGCTTCCGCGGGTCCTACAATGAGCAGTTCTTC
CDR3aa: CASSFRGSYNEQFF

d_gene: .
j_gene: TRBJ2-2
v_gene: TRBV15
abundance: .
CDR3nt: TGTGCCACCAGCAGAGATTTGGAGACCCCCACCGGGGAGCTGTTTTTT
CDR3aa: CATSRDLETPTGELFF

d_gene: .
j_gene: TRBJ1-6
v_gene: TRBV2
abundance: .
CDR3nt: TGTGCAGGGACCTGGGGGCTTAATTCACCCCTCCACTTT
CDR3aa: CAGTWGLNSPLHF

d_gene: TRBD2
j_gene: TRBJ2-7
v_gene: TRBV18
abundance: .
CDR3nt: TGTGCCAGCTCAGCCGCGGGGGGCGGGTCTCTGGACGAGCAGTACTTC
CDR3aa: CASSAAGGGSLDEQYF

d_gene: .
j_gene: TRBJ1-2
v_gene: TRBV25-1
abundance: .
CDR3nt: TGTGCCAGCAGTGAAAACAGGGTCGGAGCTACCTATGGCTACACCTTC
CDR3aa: CASSENRVGATYGYTF

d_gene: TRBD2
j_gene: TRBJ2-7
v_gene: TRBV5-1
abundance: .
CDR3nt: TGCGCCAGCAGACTAGCGGGGAGCTCCTACGAGCAGTACTTC
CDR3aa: CASRLAGSSYEQYF

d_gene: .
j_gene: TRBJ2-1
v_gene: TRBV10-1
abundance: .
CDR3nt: TGCGCCAGCAGTGAGAATGCGGATGAGCAGTTCTTC
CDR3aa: CASSENADEQFF

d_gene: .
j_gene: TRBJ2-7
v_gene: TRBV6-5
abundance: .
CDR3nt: TGTGCCAGCAGTTACAAGAGAGGGGGGGAGCAGTACTTC
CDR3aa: CASSYKRGGEQYF

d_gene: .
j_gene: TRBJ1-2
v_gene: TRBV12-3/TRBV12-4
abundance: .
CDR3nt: TGTGCCAGCAGTTTATGGGGACATGGCTACACCTTC
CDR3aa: CASSLWGHGYTF

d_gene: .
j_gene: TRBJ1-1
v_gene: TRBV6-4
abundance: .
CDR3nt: TGTGCCAGCAGTGCAAATCCCTCTGAAGCTAACAAAGCTTTCTTT
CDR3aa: CASSANPSEANKAFF

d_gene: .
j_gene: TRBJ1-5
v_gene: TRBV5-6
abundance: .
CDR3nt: TGTGCCAGCAGCAGAGAAACTGGTCAGCCCCAGCATTTT
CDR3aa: CASSRETGQPQHF

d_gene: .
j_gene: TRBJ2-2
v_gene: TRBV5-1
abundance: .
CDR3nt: TGCGCCAGCAGACCCGGGGTGGGCACCGGGGAGCTGTTTTTT
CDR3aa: CASRPGVGTGELFF

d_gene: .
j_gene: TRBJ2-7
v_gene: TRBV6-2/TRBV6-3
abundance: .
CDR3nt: TGTGCCAGCAGTTACTCTCAGGACGGACCCTACGAGCAGTACTTC
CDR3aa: CASSYSQDGPYEQYF

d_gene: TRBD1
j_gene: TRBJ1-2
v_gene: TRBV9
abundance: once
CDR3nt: TGTGCCAGCAGCGTAGCGGGACAGGGTGACTATGGCTACACCTTC
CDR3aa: CASSVAGQGDYGYTF

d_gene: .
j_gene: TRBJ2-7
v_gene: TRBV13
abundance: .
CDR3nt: TGTGCCAGCAGCTTAGCAGCGCCGTACGAGCAGTACTTC
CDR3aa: CASSLAAPYEQYF

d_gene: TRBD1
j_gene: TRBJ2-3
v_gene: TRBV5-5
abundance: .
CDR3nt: TGTGCCAGCAAGGGGACAGGGGGCCGCGATACGCAGTATTTT
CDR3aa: CASKGTGGRDTQYF

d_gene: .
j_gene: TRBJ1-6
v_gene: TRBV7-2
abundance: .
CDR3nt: TGTGCCAGCAGCTTATATGGGCCCTATAATTCACCCCTCCACTTT
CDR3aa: CASSLYGPYNSPLHF

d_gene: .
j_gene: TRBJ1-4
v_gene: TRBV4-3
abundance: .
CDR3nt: TGCGCCAGCAGCCAACCGGGGACAACTAATGAAAAACTGTTTTTT
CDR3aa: CASSQPGTTNEKLFF

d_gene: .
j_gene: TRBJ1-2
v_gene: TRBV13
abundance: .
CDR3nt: TGTGCCAGCAGCGTAGACCGAACCTATGGCTACACCTTC
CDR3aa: CASSVDRTYGYTF

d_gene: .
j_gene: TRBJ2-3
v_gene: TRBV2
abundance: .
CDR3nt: TGTGCCAGCAGGGACGAAGGCGGGACAGATACGCAGTATTTT
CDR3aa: CASRDEGGTDTQYF

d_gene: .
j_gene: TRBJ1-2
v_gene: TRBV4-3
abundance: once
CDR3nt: TGCGCCAGCAGCCGACAGAGCCCCTCATATGGCTACACCTTC
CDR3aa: CASSRQSPSYGYTF

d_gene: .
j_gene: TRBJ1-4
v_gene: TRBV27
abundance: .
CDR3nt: TGTGCCAGCAGTTCCCCTGGAGGGGAGGATGAAAAACTGTTTTTT
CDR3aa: CASSSPGGEDEKLFF